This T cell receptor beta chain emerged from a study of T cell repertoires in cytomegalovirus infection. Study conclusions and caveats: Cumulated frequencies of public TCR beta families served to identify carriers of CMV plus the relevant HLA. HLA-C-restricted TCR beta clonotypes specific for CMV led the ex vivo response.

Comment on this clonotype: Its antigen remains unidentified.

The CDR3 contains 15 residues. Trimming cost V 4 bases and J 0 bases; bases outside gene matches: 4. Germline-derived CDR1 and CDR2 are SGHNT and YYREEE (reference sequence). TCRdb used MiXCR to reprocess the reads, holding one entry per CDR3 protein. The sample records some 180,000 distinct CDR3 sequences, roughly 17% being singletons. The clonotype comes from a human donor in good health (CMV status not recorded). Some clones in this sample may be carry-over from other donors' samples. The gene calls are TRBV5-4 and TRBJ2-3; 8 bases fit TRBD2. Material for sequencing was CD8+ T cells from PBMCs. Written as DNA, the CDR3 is TGTGCCAGCAGCAACGGGGGGGGCAGCACAGATACGCAGTATTTT. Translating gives CASSNGGGSTDTQYF.